This passage covers 16 T cell receptor beta chains from one sample sequenced in a study of shared clonotypes between healthy human individuals. The table came from immunoSEQ multiplex PCR; TCRdb's copy has only in-frame clones and leaves some out. The sample holds roughly 2 million clones, 85% to 95% seen once. Sequencing was carried out using naive CD4+ T cells sorted from blood. As to subset: CD45RA+ positively selected. The receptors shown here come from a man aged 18 to 35 in good health.

This chain joins TRBV9 and TRBJ2-1; 13 nucleotides agree with TRBD2. The CDR3 extends over 16 amino acids. J gave up 5 bases and V 7 bases, and 9 bases lay outside the gene matches. Germline loops: CDR1 SGDLS, CDR2 YYNGEE. CDR3 region: CASAGLAGAGDNEQFF. CDR3 bases: TGTGCCAGCGCCGGACTAGCGGGGGCCGGCGACAATGAGCAGTTCTTC. The variable domain in full, with the rest retrieved from reference TRBV9 and TRBJ2-1, is DSGVTQTPKHLITATGQRVTLRCSPRSGDLSVYWYQQSLDQGLQFLIQYYNGEERAKGNILERFSAQQFPDLHSELNLSSLELGDSALYFCASAGLAGAGDNEQFFGPGTRLTVL.

V is TRBV12-5 and J is TRBJ2-1, with TRBD2 identical over 13 bases. After removal of 4 bases from V and 5 bases from J, the junction contained 2 bases not matched to a gene. From germline, CDR1 is LGHNT and CDR2 FRNRAP. This CDR3 contains 15 residues. CDR3 protein: CASGSGLAGNNEQFF. The CDR3 nucleotides are TGTGCTAGTGGTTCGGGACTAGCGGGAAACAATGAGCAGTTCTTC.

The chain carries TRBV7-2 and TRBJ1-2; D gene unclear. V shed 8 bases and J shed 8 bases, with 9 bases lying between them. Per the germline V gene, CDR1 is SGHTA and CDR2 is FQGNSA. CDR3 length equals 10 residues. DNA for the CDR3: TGTGCCAGCGGAGCTTCGGGCTACACCTTC. Translated, it gives CASGASGYTF.

The chain uses TRBV5-4 and TRBJ2-3; D possibly corresponds to TRBD2 (6 bases). Trimming took 0 bases from V and 1 from J, leaving 12 bases between them. The CDR3 spans 16 residues. In germline, CDR1 is SGHNT, CDR2 YYREEE (reference sequence). The CDR3 DNA reads as TGTGCCAGCAGCTTGGGGGACTCGACGGGCACAGATACGCAGTATTTT. Its protein is CASSLGDSTGTDTQYF.

The genes are TRBV6-5 and TRBJ2-1; 11 bases map to TRBD2. Germline V gene sequence: CDR1 MNHEY, CDR2 SVGAGI. The CDR3 sequence is 15 residues long. Germline trimming cut 7 bases from V and 4 bases from J; bases unmatched to any gene: 6. The chain's CDR3 is CASTAGTSGYNEQFF. The CDR3 bases are TGTGCCAGCACCGCGGGGACTAGCGGATACAATGAGCAGTTCTTC.

This clone was recorded once. This chain connects TRBV2 to TRBJ1-1; D uncertain. The CDR3 consists of 12 residues. Germline V lookup: CDR1 SNHLY, CDR2 FYNNEI. Trimming left V 0 bases short and J 5 bases short, with 4 bases between. The CDR3 reads CASSEASTEAFF. The CDR3 bases are TGTGCCAGCAGTGAAGCAAGTACTGAAGCTTTCTTT.

The gene calls are TRBV7-2 and TRBJ2-1; 8 bases align to TRBD1. J gave up 9 bases and V 2 bases, and 6 bases lay outside the gene matches. In germline, CDR1 is SGHTA, CDR2 FQGNSA. This CDR3 contains 14 residues. The CDR3 loop reads CASSLSAGGREQFF. CDR3 bases: TGTGCCAGCAGCTTATCTGCAGGGGGCCGTGAGCAGTTCTTC.

As regards this clone: Other nucleotide sequences from this sample produce the same CDR3. The rearrangement joins TRBV10-2 to TRBJ2-7, with 10 nucleotides matching TRBD1. Germline lookup yields CDR1 WSHSY and CDR2 SAAADI. After removal of 6 bases from V and 0 bases from J, the junction contained 2 bases not matched to a gene. This CDR3 is built from 14 residues. CDR3: CASSRTGGSYEQYF. The CDR3 bases are TGCGCCAGCAGCCGGACAGGGGGCTCCTACGAGCAGTACTTC.

This chain links TRBV9 with TRBJ1-4, with 9 positions matching TRBD1. Losses at the gene ends were 3 bases for V and 10 bases for J; bases not matched to a gene: 7. CDR1 is SGDLS and CDR2 is YYNGEE in the germline V gene. The CDR3 length is 14 residues. CDR3 DNA sequence: TGTGCCAGCAGCGGAGGGACAGGGTTGGGAAAACTGTTTTTT. Translating it yields CASSGGTGLGKLFF.

The J gene is TRBJ1-1, the V gene TRBV28; 12 nucleotides line up with TRBD1. The CDR3 has 15 residues. From germline, CDR1 is MDHEN and CDR2 SYDVKM. With 4 bases clipped from V and 4 bases from J, the junction kept 4 bases outside the gene matches. CDR3 loop: CASSSGTGGGTEAFF. CDR3 in DNA: TGTGCCAGCAGTTCTGGGACAGGGGGCGGCACTGAAGCTTTCTTT. The variable domain in full, completed from reference TRBV28 and TRBJ1-1, reads DVKVTQSSRYLVKRTGEKVFLECVQDMDHENMFWYRQDPGLGLRLIYFSYDVKMKEKGDIPEGYSVSREKKERFSLILESASTNQTSMYLCASSSGTGGGTEAFFGQGTRLTVV.

The chain carries TRBV6-5 and TRBJ1-2; TRBD1 matches at 12 bases. This CDR3 is built from 13 residues. Unmatched junction bases numbered 6, after V lost 8 bases and J lost 8 bases. Germline lookup yields CDR1 MNHEY and CDR2 SVGAGI. CDR3: CASLGQGAGGYTF. The CDR3 bases are TGTGCCAGCCTGGGACAGGGGGCTGGGGGCTACACCTTC.

This chain links TRBV27 with TRBJ2-7; D call uncertain. There are 13 residues in the CDR3. The germline V gene encodes CDR1 MNHEY and CDR2 SMNVEV (reference sequence). V was clipped by 2 bases and J by 5 bases, with 10 bases between them. In DNA, the CDR3 is TGTGCCAGCAGTTTAAGATGGTTCCACGAGCAGTACTTC. This encodes CASSLRWFHEQYF.

The rearrangement uses TRBV6-1 and TRBJ1-5, with 8 positions matching TRBD1. V gave up 3 bases and J gave up 2 bases; unmatched junction bases: 15. This CDR3 spans 19 amino acids. Germline CDR1 reads MNHNS; CDR2 reads SASEGT. The CDR3 protein is CASSEETGQAIWGNQPQHF. Here the CDR3 DNA reads TGTGCCAGCAGTGAGGAGACGGGACAGGCGATTTGGGGCAATCAGCCCCAGCATTTT.

In this sample, this clone turned up once. J is TRBJ1-4 and V is TRBV15; 9 bases match TRBD1. The germline gives CDR1 LNHNV, CDR2 YYDKDF (reference sequence). After removal of 5 bases from V and 8 bases from J, the junction contained 9 bases not matched to a gene. This CDR3 has 15 amino acids. CDR3 in DNA: TGTGCCACCAGCGGATGGACAGGGGTACAAGAAAAACTGTTTTTT. Amino acid sequence: CATSGWTGVQEKLFF.

This clone has a single count. At the DNA level, this CDR3 is encoded by other sequences in the same sample as well. The J gene is TRBJ2-7, the V gene TRBV5-1, with 7 bases fitting TRBD2. CDR3 length: 14 residues. J lost 0 bases, V lost 2 bases, and 2 bases had no gene match. Germline V gene data show CDR1 as SGHRS and CDR2 as YFSETQ. Here the CDR3 reads CASSLAGRSYEQYF. The CDR3 DNA reads as TGCGCCAGCAGCTTAGCGGGACGCTCCTACGAGCAGTACTTC.

The genes are TRBV30 and TRBJ2-2, with D perhaps matching TRBD2 (6 bases). Germline V gene sequence: CDR1 GTSNPN, CDR2 SVGIG (reference sequence). CDR3 length equals 15 residues. V was shortened by 3 bases and J by 1 base, with 12 bases between the two germline ends. This chain's CDR3 is CAWRLGTLNTGELFF. The CDR3 DNA is TGTGCCTGGAGACTCGGGACTTTGAACACCGGGGAGCTGTTTTTT. The full variable domain, with the rest looked up from reference TRBV30 and TRBJ2-2, is SQTIHQWPATLVQPVGSPLSLECTVEGTSNPNLYWYRQAAGRGLQLLFYSVGIGQISSEVPQNLSASRPQDRQFILSSKKLLLSDSGFYLCAWRLGTLNTGELFFGEGSRLTVL.